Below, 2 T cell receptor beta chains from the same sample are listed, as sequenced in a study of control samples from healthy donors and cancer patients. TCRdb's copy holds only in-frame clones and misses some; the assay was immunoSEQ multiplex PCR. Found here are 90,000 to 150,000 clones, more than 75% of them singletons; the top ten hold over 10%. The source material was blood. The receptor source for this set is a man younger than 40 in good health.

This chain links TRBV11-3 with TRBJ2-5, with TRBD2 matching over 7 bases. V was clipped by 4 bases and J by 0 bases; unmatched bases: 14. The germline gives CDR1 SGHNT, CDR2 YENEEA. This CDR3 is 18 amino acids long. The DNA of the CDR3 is TGTGCCAGCAGCTCAAGGACTAGGCCAATAGGGTACCAAGAGACCCAGTACTTC. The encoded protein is CASSSRTRPIGYQETQYF.

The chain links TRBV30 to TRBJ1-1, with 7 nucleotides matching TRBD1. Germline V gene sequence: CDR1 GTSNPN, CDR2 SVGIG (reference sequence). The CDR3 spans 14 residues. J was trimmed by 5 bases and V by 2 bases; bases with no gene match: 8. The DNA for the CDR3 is TGTGCCTGGAGTAGGACTGCAGGGGGGACTGAAGCTTTCTTT. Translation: CAWSRTAGGTEAFF. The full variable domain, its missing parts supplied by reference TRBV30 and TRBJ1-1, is SQTIHQWPATLVQPVGSPLSLECTVEGTSNPNLYWYRQAAGRGLQLLFYSVGIGQISSEVPQNLSASRPQDRQFILSSKKLLLSDSGFYLCAWSRTAGGTEAFFGQGTRLTVV.